Listed below are T cell receptor beta chains from one sample, sequenced in a study of blood T cell repertoires in COVID-19. TCRdb keeps only in-frame clones here, not all; method: immunoSEQ multiplex PCR. The sample contains more than 150,000 clones, under 85% of which appear only once. Material: peripheral blood. The receptor source for this set is a human donor in a cohort sampled during active COVID-19. CDR3s include the opening cysteine and the closing phenylalanine or tryptophan. D genes are given only for firm matches. Expanded clones are given a class, and other clones once, few, many or no size at all.

d_call j_call clone_size v_call cdr3_aa cdr3_nt
- TRBJ1-2 - TRBV19 CASSIGGHENGYTF TGTGCCAGTAGTATAGGCGGTCACGAAAATGGCTACACCTTC
TRBD1 TRBJ1-4 - TRBV30 CAWSPGGTNEKLFF TGTGCCTGGAGCCCAGGGGGCACTAATGAAAAACTGTTTTTT
- TRBJ2-6 once TRBV28 CASSYRDGANVLTF TGTGCCAGCAGTTACAGGGACGGGGCCAACGTCCTGACTTTC
TRBD2 TRBJ2-1 - TRBV29-1 CSVVGLAGYNEQFF TGCAGCGTTGTTGGACTAGCGGGCTACAATGAGCAGTTCTTC
TRBD2 TRBJ2-5 once TRBV9 CASSVGLAVQETQYF TGTGCCAGCAGCGTAGGGCTAGCGGTACAAGAGACCCAGTACTTC
- TRBJ1-2 - TRBV29-1 CSVEVGTHYGYTF TGCAGCGTTGAAGTGGGGACACACTATGGCTACACCTTC
TRBD1 TRBJ2-7 - TRBV5-1 CASSRRQGYEQYF TGCGCCAGCAGCAGGAGACAGGGCTACGAGCAGTACTTC
TRBD2 TRBJ2-3 few TRBV9 CASSALAGGLVDTQYF TGTGCCAGCAGCGCCCTAGCGGGGGGGCTGGTAGATACGCAGTATTTT
TRBD1 TRBJ2-1 - TRBV7-3 CASSPWDRGTNEQFF TGTGCCAGCAGCCCTTGGGACAGGGGGACCAATGAGCAGTTCTTC
TRBD2 TRBJ2-3 - TRBV7-9 CASSPSWPPGGTSTDTQYF TGTGCCAGCAGCCCAAGTTGGCCCCCGGGGGGGACTAGCACAGATACGCAGTATTTT
TRBD1 TRBJ1-1 - TRBV6-5 CASRGTGMNTEAFF TGTGCCAGCAGGGGGACAGGCATGAACACTGAAGCTTTCTTT
TRBD1 TRBJ1-2 - TRBV18 CASSLTGGEAVYNYGYTF TGTGCCAGCTCGCTTACAGGGGGCGAAGCAGTTTATAACTATGGCTACACCTTC
- TRBJ1-1 - TRBV11-1 CASSPQMNTEAFF TGTGCCAGCAGCCCCCAGATGAACACTGAAGCTTTCTTT
- TRBJ1-5 - TRBV7-8 CASRELGGMGNQPQHF TGTGCCAGCAGAGAATTGGGGGGAATGGGCAATCAGCCCCAGCATTTT
- TRBJ1-1 - TRBV21-1 CASSKERDRVRVGNTEAFF TGTGCCAGCAGCAAAGAGCGGGACAGGGTAAGGGTAGGGAACACTGAAGCTTTCTTT
- TRBJ2-1 - TRBV6-2/TRBV6-3 CASSSYGELAGAIINEQFF TGTGCCAGCAGTTCGTACGGGGAATTGGCGGGGGCTATAATCAATGAGCAGTTCTTC
- TRBJ2-1 - TRBV15 CATSSDSWYNEQFF TGTGCCACCAGCAGTGACTCCTGGTACAATGAGCAGTTCTTC